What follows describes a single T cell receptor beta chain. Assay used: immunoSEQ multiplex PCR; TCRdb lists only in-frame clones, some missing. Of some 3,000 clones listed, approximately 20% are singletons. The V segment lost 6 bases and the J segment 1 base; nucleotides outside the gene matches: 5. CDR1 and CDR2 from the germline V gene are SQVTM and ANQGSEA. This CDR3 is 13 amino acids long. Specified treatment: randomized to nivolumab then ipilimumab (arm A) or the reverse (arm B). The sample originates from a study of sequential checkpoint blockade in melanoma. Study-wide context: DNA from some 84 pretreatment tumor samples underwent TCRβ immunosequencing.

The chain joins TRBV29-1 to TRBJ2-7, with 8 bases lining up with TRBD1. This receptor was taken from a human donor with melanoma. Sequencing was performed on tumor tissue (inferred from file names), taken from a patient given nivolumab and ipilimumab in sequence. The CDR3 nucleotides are TGCAGCGTCCGAGACAGGGGATCCTACGAGCAGTACTTC. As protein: CSVRDRGSYEQYF.